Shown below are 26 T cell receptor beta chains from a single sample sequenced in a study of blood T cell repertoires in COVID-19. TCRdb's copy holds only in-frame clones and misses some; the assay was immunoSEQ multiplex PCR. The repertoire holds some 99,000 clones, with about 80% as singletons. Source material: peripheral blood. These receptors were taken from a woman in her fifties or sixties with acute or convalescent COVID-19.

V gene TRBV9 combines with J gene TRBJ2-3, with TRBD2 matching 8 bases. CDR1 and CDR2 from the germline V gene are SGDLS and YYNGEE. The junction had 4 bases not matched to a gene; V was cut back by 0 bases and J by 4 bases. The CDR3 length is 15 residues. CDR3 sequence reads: CASSVATGGSDTQYF. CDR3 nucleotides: TGTGCCAGCAGCGTAGCTACGGGGGGGTCAGATACGCAGTATTTT.

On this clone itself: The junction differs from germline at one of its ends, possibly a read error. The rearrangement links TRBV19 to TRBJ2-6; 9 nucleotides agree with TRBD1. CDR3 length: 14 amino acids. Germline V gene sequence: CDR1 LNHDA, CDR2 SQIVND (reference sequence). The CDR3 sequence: CASNIGGQGNVLTF. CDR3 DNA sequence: TGTGCCAGTAATATAGGGGGACAGGGCAACGTCCTGACTTTC.

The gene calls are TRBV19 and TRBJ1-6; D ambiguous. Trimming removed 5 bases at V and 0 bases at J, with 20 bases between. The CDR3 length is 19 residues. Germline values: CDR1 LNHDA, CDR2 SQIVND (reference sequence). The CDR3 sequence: CASSRDSGRGSSYNSPLHF. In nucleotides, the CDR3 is TGTGCCAGTAGTCGAGACTCAGGTCGTGGGAGCTCCTATAATTCACCCCTCCACTTT.

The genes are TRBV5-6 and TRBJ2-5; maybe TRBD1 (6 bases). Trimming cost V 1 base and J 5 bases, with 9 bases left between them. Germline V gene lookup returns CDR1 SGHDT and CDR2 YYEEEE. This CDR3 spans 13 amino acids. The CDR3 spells CASSLHREETQYF. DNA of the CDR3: TGTGCCAGCAGCTTGCACAGGGAGGAGACCCAGTACTTC.

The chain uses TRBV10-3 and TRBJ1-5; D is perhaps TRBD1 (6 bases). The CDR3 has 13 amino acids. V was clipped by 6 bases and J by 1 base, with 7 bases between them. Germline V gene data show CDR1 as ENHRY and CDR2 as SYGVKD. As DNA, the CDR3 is TGTGCCATCAGAGGACAGAGCAATCAGCCCCAGCATTTT. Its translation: CAIRGQSNQPQHF.

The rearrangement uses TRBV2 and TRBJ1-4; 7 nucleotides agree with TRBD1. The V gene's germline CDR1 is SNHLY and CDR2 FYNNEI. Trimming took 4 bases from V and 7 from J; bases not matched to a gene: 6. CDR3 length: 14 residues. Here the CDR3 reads CASSVGGGGEKLFF. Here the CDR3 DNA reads TGTGCCAGCAGTGTAGGAGGGGGCGGTGAAAAACTGTTTTTT.

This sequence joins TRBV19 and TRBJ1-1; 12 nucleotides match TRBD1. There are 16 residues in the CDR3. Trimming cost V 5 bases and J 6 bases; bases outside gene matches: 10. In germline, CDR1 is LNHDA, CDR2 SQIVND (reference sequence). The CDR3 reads CASSVGTGGAKPEAFF. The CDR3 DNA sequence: TGTGCCAGTAGTGTAGGGACAGGGGGCGCGAAGCCTGAAGCTTTCTTT. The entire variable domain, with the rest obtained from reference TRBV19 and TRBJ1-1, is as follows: DGGITQSPKYLFRKEGQNVTLSCEQNLNHDAMYWYRQDPGQGLRLIYYSQIVNDFQKGDIAEGYSVSREKKESFPLTVTSAQKNPTAFYLCASSVGTGGAKPEAFFGQGTRLTVV.

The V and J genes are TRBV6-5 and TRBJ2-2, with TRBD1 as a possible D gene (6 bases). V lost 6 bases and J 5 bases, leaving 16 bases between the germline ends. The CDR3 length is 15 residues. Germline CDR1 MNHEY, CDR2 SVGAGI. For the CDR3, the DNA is TGTGCCAGCAGCCGGGACAATTTGGGGACCGGGGAGCTGTTTTTT. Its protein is CASSRDNLGTGELFF.

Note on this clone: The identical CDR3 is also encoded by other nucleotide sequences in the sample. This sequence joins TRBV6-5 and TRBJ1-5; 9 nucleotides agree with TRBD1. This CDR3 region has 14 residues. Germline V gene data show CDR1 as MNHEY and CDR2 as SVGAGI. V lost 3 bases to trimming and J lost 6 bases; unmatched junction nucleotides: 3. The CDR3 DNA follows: TGTGCCAGCAGTTATTCGGACAGGGGTCAGCCCCAGCATTTT. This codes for CASSYSDRGQPQHF.

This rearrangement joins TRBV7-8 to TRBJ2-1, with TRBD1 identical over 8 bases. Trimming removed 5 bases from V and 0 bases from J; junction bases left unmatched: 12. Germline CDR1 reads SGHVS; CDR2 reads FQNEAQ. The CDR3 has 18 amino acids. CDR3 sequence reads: CASSPRGLVSSSYNEQFF. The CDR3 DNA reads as TGTGCCAGCAGCCCCAGGGGGCTAGTCTCTAGCTCCTACAATGAGCAGTTCTTC.

CDR3 nucleotide sequence: TGTGCCACCAGCAGAGGGGGGCACCACTCGGTTTACGAGCAGTACTTC. Its protein product is CATSRGGHHSVYEQYF. This chain connects TRBV15 to TRBJ2-7, with a weak D call TRBD1 (6 bases). This CDR3 has 16 residues. The ends were cut back, 1 base at V and 4 bases at J, with 17 bases in the middle. The V gene's germline CDR1 is LNHNV and CDR2 YYDKDF (reference sequence). Full variable domain (missing parts from reference TRBV15 and TRBJ2-7): DAMVIQNPRYQVTQFGKPVTLSCSQTLNHNVMYWYQQKSSQAPKLLFHYYDKDFNNEADTPDNFQSRRPNTSFCFLDIRSPGLGDTAMYLCATSRGGHHSVYEQYFGPGTRLTVT.

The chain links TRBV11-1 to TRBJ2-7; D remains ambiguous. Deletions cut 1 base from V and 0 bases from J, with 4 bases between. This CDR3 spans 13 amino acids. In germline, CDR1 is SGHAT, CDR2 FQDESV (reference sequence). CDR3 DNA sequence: TGTGCCAGCAGCTTAGACAGCTCCTACGAGCAGTACTTC. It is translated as CASSLDSSYEQYF.

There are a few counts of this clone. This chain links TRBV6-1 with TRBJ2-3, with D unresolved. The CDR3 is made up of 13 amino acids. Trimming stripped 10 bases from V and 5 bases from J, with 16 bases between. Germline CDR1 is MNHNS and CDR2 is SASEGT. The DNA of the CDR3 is TGTGCCACCACCCTCCAGGCGCAAGATACGCAGTATTTT. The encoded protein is CATTLQAQDTQYF.

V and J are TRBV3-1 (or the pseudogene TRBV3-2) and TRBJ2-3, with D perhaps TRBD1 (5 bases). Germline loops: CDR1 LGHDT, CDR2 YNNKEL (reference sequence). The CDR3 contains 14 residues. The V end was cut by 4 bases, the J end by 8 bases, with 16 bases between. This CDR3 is CASSLGAVLGTQYF. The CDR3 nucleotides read TGTGCCAGCAGCCTAGGGGCCGTCCTAGGTACGCAGTATTTT.

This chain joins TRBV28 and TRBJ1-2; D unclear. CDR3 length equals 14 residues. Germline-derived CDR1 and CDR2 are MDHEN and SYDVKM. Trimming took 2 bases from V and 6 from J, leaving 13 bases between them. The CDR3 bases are TGTGCCAGCAGTTTAGCACAGTGGCTCAATGGCTACACCTTC. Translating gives CASSLAQWLNGYTF.

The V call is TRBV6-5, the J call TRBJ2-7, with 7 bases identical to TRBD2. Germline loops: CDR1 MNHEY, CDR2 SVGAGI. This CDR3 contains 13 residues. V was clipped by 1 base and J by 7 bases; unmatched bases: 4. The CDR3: CASSYLASGEQYF. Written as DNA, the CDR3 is TGTGCCAGCAGTTACTTGGCTAGCGGAGAGCAGTACTTC.

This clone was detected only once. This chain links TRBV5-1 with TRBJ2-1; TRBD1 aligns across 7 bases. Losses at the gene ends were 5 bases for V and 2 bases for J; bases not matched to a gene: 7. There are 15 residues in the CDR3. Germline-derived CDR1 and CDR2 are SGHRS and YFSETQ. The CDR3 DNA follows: TGCGCCAGCAGGCCCCCCGGACAGGCCTACAATGAGCAGTTCTTC. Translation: CASRPPGQAYNEQFF.

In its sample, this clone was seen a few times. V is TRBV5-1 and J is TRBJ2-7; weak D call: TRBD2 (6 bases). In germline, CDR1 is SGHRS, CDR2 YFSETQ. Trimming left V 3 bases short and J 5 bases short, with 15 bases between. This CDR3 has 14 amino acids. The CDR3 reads CASSYQTSSDEQYF. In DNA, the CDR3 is TGCGCCAGCAGCTACCAAACTAGCTCAGACGAGCAGTACTTC.

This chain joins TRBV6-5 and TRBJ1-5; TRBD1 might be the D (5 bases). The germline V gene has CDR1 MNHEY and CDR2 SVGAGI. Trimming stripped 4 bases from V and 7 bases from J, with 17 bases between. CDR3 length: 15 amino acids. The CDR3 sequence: CASSSGDLAGQPQHF. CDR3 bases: TGTGCCAGCAGTTCTGGGGACTTAGCAGGCCAGCCCCAGCATTTT.

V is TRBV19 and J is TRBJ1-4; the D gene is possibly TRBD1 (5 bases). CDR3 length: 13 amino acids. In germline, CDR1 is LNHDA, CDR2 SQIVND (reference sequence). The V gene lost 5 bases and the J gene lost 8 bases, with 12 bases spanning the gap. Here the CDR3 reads CASSLQGGEKLFF. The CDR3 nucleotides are TGTGCCAGTAGTCTCCAGGGAGGAGAAAAACTGTTTTTT.

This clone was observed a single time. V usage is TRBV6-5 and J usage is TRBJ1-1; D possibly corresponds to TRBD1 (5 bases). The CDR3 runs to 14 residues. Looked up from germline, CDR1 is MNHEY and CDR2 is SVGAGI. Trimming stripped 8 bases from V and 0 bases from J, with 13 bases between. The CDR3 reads CASGSRVLNTEAFF. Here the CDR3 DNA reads TGTGCCAGCGGTTCCAGGGTTCTGAACACTGAAGCTTTCTTT.

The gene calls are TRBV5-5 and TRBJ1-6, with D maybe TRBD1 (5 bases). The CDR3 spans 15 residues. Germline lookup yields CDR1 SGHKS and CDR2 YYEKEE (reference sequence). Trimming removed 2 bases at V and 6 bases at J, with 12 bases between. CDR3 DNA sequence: TGTGCCAGCAGCTTTTCACGTAGGGGTAATTCACCCCTCCACTTT. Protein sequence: CASSFSRRGNSPLHF.

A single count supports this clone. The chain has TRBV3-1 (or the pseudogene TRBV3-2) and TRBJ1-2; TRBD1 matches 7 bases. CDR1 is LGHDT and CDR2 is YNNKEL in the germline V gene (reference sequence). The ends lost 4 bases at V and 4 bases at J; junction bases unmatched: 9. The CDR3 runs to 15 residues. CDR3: CASSLSSGGVYGYTF. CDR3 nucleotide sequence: TGTGCCAGCAGCCTTTCATCAGGGGGAGTCTATGGCTACACCTTC.

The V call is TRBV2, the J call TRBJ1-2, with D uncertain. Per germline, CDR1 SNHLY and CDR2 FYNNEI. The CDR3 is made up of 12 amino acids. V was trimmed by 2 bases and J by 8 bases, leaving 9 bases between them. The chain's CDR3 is CASSERGYGYTF. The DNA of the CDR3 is TGTGCCAGCAGTGAAAGAGGGTACGGCTACACCTTC.

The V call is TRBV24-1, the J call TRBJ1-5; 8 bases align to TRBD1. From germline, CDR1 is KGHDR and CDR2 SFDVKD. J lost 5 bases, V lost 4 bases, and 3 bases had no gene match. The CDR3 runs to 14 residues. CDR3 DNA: TGTGCCACCAGTGAATCGGACAGGGATCAGCCCCAGCATTTT. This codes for CATSESDRDQPQHF.

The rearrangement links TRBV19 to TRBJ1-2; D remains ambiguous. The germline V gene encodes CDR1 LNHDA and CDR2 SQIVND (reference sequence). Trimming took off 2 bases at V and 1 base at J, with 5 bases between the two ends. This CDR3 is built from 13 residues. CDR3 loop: CASSILINYGYTF. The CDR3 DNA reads TGTGCCAGTAGTATACTAATTAACTATGGCTACACCTTC.